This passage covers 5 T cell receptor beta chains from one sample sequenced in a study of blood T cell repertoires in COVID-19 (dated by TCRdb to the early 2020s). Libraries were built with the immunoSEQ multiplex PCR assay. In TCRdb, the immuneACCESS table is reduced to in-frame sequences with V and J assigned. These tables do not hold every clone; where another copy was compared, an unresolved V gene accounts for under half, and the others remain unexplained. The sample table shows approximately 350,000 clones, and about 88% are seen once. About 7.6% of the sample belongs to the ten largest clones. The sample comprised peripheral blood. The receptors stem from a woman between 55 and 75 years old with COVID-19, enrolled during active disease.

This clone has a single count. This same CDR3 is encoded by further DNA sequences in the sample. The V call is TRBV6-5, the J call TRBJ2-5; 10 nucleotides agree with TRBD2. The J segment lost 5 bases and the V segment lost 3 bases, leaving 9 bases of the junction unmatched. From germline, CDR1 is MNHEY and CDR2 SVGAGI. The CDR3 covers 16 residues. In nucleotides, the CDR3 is TGTGCCAGCAGTTATTCCGGGACTAGCGTTCCCGAGACCCAGTACTTC. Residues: CASSYSGTSVPETQYF.

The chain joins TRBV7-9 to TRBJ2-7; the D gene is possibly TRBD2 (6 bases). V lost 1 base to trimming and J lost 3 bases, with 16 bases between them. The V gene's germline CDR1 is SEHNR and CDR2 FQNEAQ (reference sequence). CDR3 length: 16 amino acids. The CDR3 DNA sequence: TGTGCCAGCAGCTTAGATCTTTTTGGGAGGAACTACGAGCAGTACTTC. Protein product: CASSLDLFGRNYEQYF.

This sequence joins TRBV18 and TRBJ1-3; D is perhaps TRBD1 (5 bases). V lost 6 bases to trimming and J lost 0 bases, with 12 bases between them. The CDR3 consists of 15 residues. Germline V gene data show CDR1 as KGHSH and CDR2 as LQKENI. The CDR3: CASSSGGNSGNTIYF. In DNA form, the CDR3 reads TGTGCCAGCTCCAGCGGGGGGAACTCTGGAAACACCATATATTTT.

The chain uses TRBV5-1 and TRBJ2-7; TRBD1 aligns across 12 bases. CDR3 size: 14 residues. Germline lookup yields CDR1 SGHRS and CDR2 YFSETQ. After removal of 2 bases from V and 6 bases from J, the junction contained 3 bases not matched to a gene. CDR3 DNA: TGCGCCAGCAGCTTCCGGGACAGGGGGCTCGAGCAGTACTTC. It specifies CASSFRDRGLEQYF.

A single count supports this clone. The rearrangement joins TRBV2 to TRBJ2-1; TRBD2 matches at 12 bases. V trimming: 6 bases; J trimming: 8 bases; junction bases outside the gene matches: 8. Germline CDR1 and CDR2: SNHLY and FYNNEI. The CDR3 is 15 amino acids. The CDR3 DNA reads TGTGCCAGCAGCACGACTAGCGGGGGTGTCGATGAGCAGTTCTTC. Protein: CASSTTSGGVDEQFF.